Presented here are 31 T cell receptor beta chains from one specimen sequenced in a study of shared clonotypes between healthy human individuals (dated by TCRdb to the early 2020s). The library was obtained by the immunoSEQ multiplex PCR assay. Imported from immuneACCESS, the table was reduced by TCRdb to in-frame sequences with V and J called. These copies leave out some clones; in studies compared against another copy, an unresolved V gene accounts for under half, and the cause of the remainder is not known. The sample has around 700,000 clones on record, approximately 90% of them singletons. The ten biggest clones cover 24% of the sample. CD8 naive samples were obtained by positive selection for CCR7 among CD45RO-negative cells, yielding a CD45RA+CCR7+ population from which TemRA cells were excluded. Sequenced input: naive CD8+ T cells sorted from blood. Read against the paper, the sample's cell subset or site label means: CD45RA+CCR7+. The receptor source for this set is a man aged 30-40 years in good health.

CDR3 loop: CASSRGANNEQFF. CDR3 sequence (DNA): TGTGCCAGCAGCCGAGGGGCGAACAATGAGCAGTTCTTC. V gene TRBV7-9 combines with J gene TRBJ2-1; D tentatively reads TRBD1 or TRBD2 (5 bases each). Trimming removed 5 bases from V and 5 bases from J, with 10 bases in between. Germline V gene lookup returns CDR1 SEHNR and CDR2 FQNEAQ (reference sequence). The CDR3 extends over 13 amino acids.

This chain connects TRBV4-1 to TRBJ2-1, with 8 bases identical to TRBD2. The trim removed 5 bases at V and 0 bases at J, leaving 6 bases unmatched. The CDR3 extends over 16 amino acids. The germline gives CDR1 MGHRA, CDR2 YSYEKL. The CDR3 protein is CASSRVAGNSYNEQFF. Here the CDR3 DNA reads TGCGCCAGCAGCAGGGTAGCGGGGAACTCCTACAATGAGCAGTTCTTC.

About this clone: Other DNA sequences of this sample code for an identical CDR3. The V and J genes are TRBV27 and TRBJ1-2; D gene unclear. CDR1 and CDR2 from the germline V gene are MNHEY and SMNVEV (reference sequence). The CDR3 is 13 residues long. Between the trimmed V and J ends, which lost 0 bases and 5 bases, there was a span of 7 bases. DNA of the CDR3: TGTGCCAGCAGTTTATCCGGGGTGTATGGCTACACCTTC. Protein product: CASSLSGVYGYTF.

This clone was counted once. The chain recombines TRBV27 with TRBJ1-1; D remains unclear. The CDR3 covers 14 residues. Germline loops: CDR1 MNHEY, CDR2 SMNVEV (reference sequence). V was clipped by 6 bases and J by 4 bases, with 15 bases between them. The CDR3 here is CASSLREGFTEAFF. The CDR3 DNA reads TGTGCCAGCAGCCTACGGGAAGGGTTCACTGAAGCTTTCTTT.

The chain has TRBV5-1 and TRBJ2-1; TRBD2 agrees at 11 bases. Germline lookup yields CDR1 SGHRS and CDR2 YFSETQ. Unmatched junction bases numbered 21, after V lost 4 bases and J lost 6 bases. The CDR3 covers 20 residues. The CDR3 loop is CASSPGLAGLIPLEFNEQFF. The CDR3 coding sequence is TGCGCCAGCAGCCCTGGACTAGCGGGCCTGATTCCGTTAGAATTCAATGAGCAGTTCTTC.

This clone was detected once. V and J are TRBV5-8 and TRBJ2-5; 11 bases are a match to TRBD1. The germline V gene has CDR1 SGHTS and CDR2 YDEGEE. This CDR3 has 15 residues. V was pared by 5 bases and J by 4 bases, with 7 bases of the junction left unmatched. The CDR3 DNA reads as TGTGCCAGCAGTCCTGGACAGGGGGCGTTAGAGACCCAGTACTTC. This translates into CASSPGQGALETQYF.

The rearrangement uses TRBV28 and TRBJ1-1; D might be TRBD1 (5 bases). V gave up 6 bases and J gave up 0 bases, with 17 bases separating them. The germline V gene has CDR1 MDHEN and CDR2 SYDVKM. The CDR3 is made up of 16 amino acids. The CDR3 region is CASSDNSGRMNTEAFF. The DNA of the CDR3 is TGTGCCAGCAGCGACAACTCGGGACGGATGAACACTGAAGCTTTCTTT.

This clone was picked up one time. CDR3 protein: CASTLGPNTGELFF. CDR3 coding DNA: TGTGCCAGCACCCTCGGGCCGAACACCGGGGAGCTGTTTTTT. The V call is TRBV6-6, the J call TRBJ2-2; D gene unclear. Germline V gene sequence: CDR1 MNHNY, CDR2 SVGAGI (reference sequence). This CDR3 comprises 14 residues. The ends were cut back, 7 bases at V and 0 bases at J, with 9 bases in the middle.

This chain links TRBV15 with TRBJ2-2, with 7 bases matching TRBD1. Germline lookup yields CDR1 LNHNV and CDR2 YYDKDF (reference sequence). Trimming at V came to 3 bases and at J to 7 bases, leaving 17 bases not matched to a gene. The CDR3 is 18 amino acids. The CDR3, as DNA: TGTGCCACCAGCAGCGGGGAAGGGGGCGGAACCGCCCTCGGGGAGCTGTTTTTT. It yields the protein CATSSGEGGGTALGELFF.

This rearrangement joins TRBV11-2 to TRBJ2-5; a weak D match, TRBD2 (7 bases). The DNA end favors TRBJ2-7, so the J call may be wrong. CDR1 is SGHAT, CDR2 FQNNGV, per germline. The CDR3 has 17 residues. The CDR3 is CASSLLPLLGGQYEQYF. The CDR3 DNA reads as TGTGCCAGCAGCCTCCTACCTCTTCTGGGGGGGCAGTACGAGCAGTACTTC.

The chain couples TRBV7-8 to TRBJ2-7; 7 nucleotides match TRBD1. Per germline, CDR1 SGHVS and CDR2 FQNEAQ. The V and J ends lost 5 bases and 2 bases, in that order; junction bases with no gene match: 9. This CDR3 is 15 amino acids long. CDR3 sequence (DNA): TGTGCCAGCAGCACCGACCGGGACAGAGCCTACGAGCAGTACTTC. It translates to CASSTDRDRAYEQYF.

This chain uses TRBV5-1 with TRBJ2-3; tentatively, D is TRBD2 (5 bases). V was trimmed by 5 bases and J by 3 bases, leaving 16 bases between them. This CDR3 is 15 amino acids long. CDR1 and CDR2 from the germline V gene are SGHRS and YFSETQ. The CDR3 DNA reads as TGCGCCAGCAGTCCTTTACCGGGATTGACAGATACGCAGTATTTT. Amino acid sequence: CASSPLPGLTDTQYF.

CDR3 in amino acids: CASSRRATAQYEQYF. CDR3 DNA sequence: TGTGCCAGCAGCCGGAGGGCCACAGCGCAATACGAGCAGTACTTC. The chain links TRBV28 to TRBJ2-7, with D perhaps matching TRBD2 (6 bases). The CDR3 runs 15 residues. Trimming left V 6 bases short and J 4 bases short, with 19 bases between. Per germline, CDR1 MDHEN and CDR2 SYDVKM.

As for this clone: A much larger clone sits a single nucleotide away, making a read error possible. Other DNA sequences from this sample encode an identical CDR3 as well. This chain uses TRBV28 with TRBJ2-7, with D unresolved. The CDR3 extends over 11 amino acids. V lost 3 bases, J lost 3 bases, and 3 bases lay in between. Germline loops: CDR1 MDHEN, CDR2 SYDVKM. The CDR3 here is CASSFHYEQYF. The CDR3 nucleotides read TGTGCCAGCAGTTTTCACTACGAGCAGTACTTC.

This clone was detected once. The V call is TRBV7-6, the J call TRBJ2-7; D might be TRBD1 (5 bases). The CDR3 sequence is 14 residues long. V lost 6 bases to trimming and J lost 0 bases, with 12 bases between them. Germline CDR1 SGHVS, CDR2 FNYEAQ. CDR3 region: CASRTTESSYEQYF. The CDR3, as DNA: TGTGCCAGCAGGACGACAGAGAGCTCCTACGAGCAGTACTTC. The complete variable domain, with remaining parts taken from reference TRBV7-6 and TRBJ2-7, reads GAGVSQSPRYKVTKRGQDVALRCDPISGHVSLYWYRQALGQGPEFLTYFNYEAQQDKSGLPNDRFSAERPEGSISTLTIQRTEQRDSAMYRCASRTTESSYEQYFGPGTRLTVT.

V is TRBV2 and J is TRBJ2-5; D may be TRBD1 (6 bases). Germline V gives CDR1 SNHLY, CDR2 FYNNEI. The CDR3 length is 16 residues. Trimming pared 2 bases from V and 5 bases from J, leaving 18 bases between. CDR3 in amino acids: CASSEFTRTGFETQYF. In nucleotides, the CDR3 is TGTGCCAGCAGTGAATTTACACGCACAGGGTTTGAGACCCAGTACTTC.

The genes are TRBV28 and TRBJ2-1; TRBD2 agrees at 9 bases. V shed 2 bases, J shed 0 bases, and the junction held 11 bases outside the gene matches. This CDR3 is built from 19 residues. From germline, CDR1 is MDHEN and CDR2 SYDVKM. In DNA form, the CDR3 reads TGTGCCAGCAGTTTACTCGGAAAGCGGGGGGCAAGCTCCTACAATGAGCAGTTCTTC. Translated, it gives CASSLLGKRGASSYNEQFF.

V and J are TRBV4-3 and TRBJ2-7; D call uncertain. Germline assignment: CDR1 LGHNA and CDR2 YSLEER. Trimming pared 3 bases from V and 0 bases from J, leaving 9 bases between. The CDR3 is 14 amino acids. The CDR3 protein is CASSQSGDSYEQYF. CDR3 in DNA: TGCGCCAGCAGCCAGTCAGGCGACTCCTACGAGCAGTACTTC.

This clone showed up many times. J is TRBJ2-7 and V is TRBV2, with 7 nucleotides matching TRBD2. Germline V gives CDR1 SNHLY, CDR2 FYNNEI. The length of the CDR3 is 16 residues. The J segment lost 0 bases and the V segment lost 4 bases, leaving 9 bases of the junction unmatched. This CDR3 is CASSGISGWSSYEQYF. In nucleotides, the CDR3 is TGTGCCAGCAGTGGAATTAGCGGGTGGAGCTCCTACGAGCAGTACTTC.

This sequence joins TRBV6-5 and TRBJ2-1; D might be TRBD1 (6 bases). CDR1 MNHEY and CDR2 SVGAGI come from the germline V gene. This CDR3 region has 12 residues. The germline V and J ends were trimmed by 6 bases and 5 bases, with 8 bases remaining between them. The CDR3 sequence is CASRTGDNEQFF. The CDR3, as DNA: TGTGCCAGCAGGACAGGAGACAATGAGCAGTTCTTC.

For this clone: A much larger clone lies a single base off, so this may be a read error. The sample has other DNA sequences that encode this CDR3 too. The chain has TRBV5-6 and TRBJ2-7; D gene unclear. With 3 bases removed from V and 0 bases from J, the gap between germline ends came to 1 base. Germline lookup yields CDR1 SGHDT and CDR2 YYEEEE. The CDR3 loop spans 11 amino acids. The CDR3 here is CASSSSYEQYF. The CDR3 region has the DNA TGTGCCAGCAGCTCCTCCTACGAGCAGTACTTC.

The chain is built from TRBV5-4 and TRBJ2-2; D is unclear. This CDR3 contains 12 residues. Trimming shortened V by 7 bases and J by 3 bases, and 7 bases separated the two germline ends. The germline V gene encodes CDR1 SGHNT and CDR2 YYREEE (reference sequence). The CDR3 sequence: CASPGDTGELFF. The CDR3 DNA reads as TGTGCCAGCCCTGGTGACACCGGGGAGCTGTTTTTT.

CDR3 in amino acids: CAWSELVGIGSDTQYF. The CDR3 region has the DNA TGTGCCTGGAGTGAATTGGTCGGAATTGGGTCAGATACGCAGTATTTT. The V call is TRBV30, the J call TRBJ2-3; no firm D call. The CDR3 runs 16 residues. Trimming shortened V by 1 base and J by 4 bases, and 18 bases separated the two germline ends. Germline V lookup: CDR1 GTSNPN, CDR2 SVGIG (reference sequence).

V gene TRBV7-9 combines with J gene TRBJ2-5, with TRBD1 matching over 8 bases. V trimming: 5 bases; J trimming: 5 bases; junction bases outside the gene matches: 10. The CDR3 sequence is 15 residues long. Germline V gene lookup returns CDR1 SEHNR and CDR2 FQNEAQ (reference sequence). CDR3 coding DNA: TGTGCCAGCAGCCTAAAGACATACAGGGGGGAGACCCAGTACTTC. It translates to CASSLKTYRGETQYF.

This chain joins TRBV7-6 and TRBJ2-7, with D hard to call. CDR3 length: 11 residues. From germline, CDR1 is SGHVS and CDR2 FNYEAQ. Trimming left V 6 bases short and J 7 bases short, with 10 bases between. This chain's CDR3 is CASSTSWEQYF. The CDR3 bases are TGTGCCAGCAGTACCTCTTGGGAGCAGTACTTC.

The chain combines TRBV5-1 with TRBJ1-1; D may be TRBD1 (5 bases). Germline loops: CDR1 SGHRS, CDR2 YFSETQ. Trimming took off 4 bases at V and 1 base at J, with 11 bases between the two ends. The CDR3 covers 14 residues. The DNA of the CDR3 is TGCGCCAGCAGCAACCAGGGTTCGAACACTGAAGCTTTCTTT. As protein: CASSNQGSNTEAFF.

V and J are TRBV5-8 and TRBJ2-7; no clear D. The V end lost 4 bases, the J end lost 0 bases, and 14 bases lay between the germline ends. The CDR3 loop spans 15 amino acids. In germline, CDR1 is SGHTS, CDR2 YDEGEE. The CDR3 sequence: CASSQPPGSSYEQYF. CDR3 DNA sequence: TGTGCCAGCAGCCAACCGCCCGGAAGCTCCTACGAGCAGTACTTC.

The V gene is TRBV28, the J gene TRBJ2-7; no reliable D call. Germline loops: CDR1 MDHEN, CDR2 SYDVKM. Trimming took 2 bases from V and 7 from J, leaving 9 bases between them. The CDR3 extends over 12 amino acids. The CDR3 DNA is TGTGCCAGCAGTTTAGCCCCCGGGGAGCAGTACTTC. Translation gives CASSLAPGEQYF.

The V call is TRBV7-9, the J call TRBJ2-3; D ambiguous. CDR1 and CDR2 from the germline V gene are SEHNR and FQNEAQ (reference sequence). The CDR3 spans 14 residues. V was clipped by 4 bases and J by 7 bases, with 15 bases between them. The CDR3 DNA sequence: TGTGCCAGCAGCTCCCCCGCGACGGATAATACGCAGTATTTT. Its protein is CASSSPATDNTQYF.

This chain joins TRBV4-1 and TRBJ2-7, with 10 bases identical to TRBD1. Germline CDR1 is MGHRA and CDR2 is YSYEKL. The V and J ends lost 0 bases and 3 bases, in that order; junction bases with no gene match: 5. The CDR3 covers 16 residues. CDR3 nucleotides: TGCGCCAGCAGCCAAGATCCGGACAGGGGGTTCTACGAGCAGTACTTC. Protein sequence: CASSQDPDRGFYEQYF.

As for this clone: The same CDR3 is also encoded by other DNA sequences in this sample. V is TRBV5-1 and J is TRBJ2-7; D is undetermined. V was clipped by 2 bases and J by 1 base, with 10 bases between them. Per germline, CDR1 SGHRS and CDR2 YFSETQ. The CDR3 spans 14 residues. The CDR3 reads CASSFGGKSYEQYF. The CDR3 region has the DNA TGCGCCAGCAGCTTCGGCGGCAAGTCCTACGAGCAGTACTTC.